This T cell receptor beta chain was recovered during a study of PD-1 blockade in classical Hodgkin lymphoma. Background on the study: A 3 mg/kg intravenous dose of nivolumab was received by patients every 2 weeks. Study-level findings and limits: Complete responders started with a diversity level that resembled newly diagnosed patients at baseline. The drivers behind the repertoire differences, possibly disease activity or prior therapy, remain undefined.

As for time point: cycle 4 day 1 (C4D1), after around six weeks of nivolumab. Every single patient, without exception, relapsed after autologous stem cell transplantation, and brentuximab vedotin exposure varied. To note about this clone: The antigen remains undetermined.

This CDR3 is built from 14 residues. The trim removed 6 bases at V and 5 bases at J, leaving 6 bases unmatched. The germline CDR1 and CDR2 sequences are MDHEN and SYDVKM. Using immunoSEQ multiplex PCR, the repertoire was profiled, and TCRdb retains in-frame clones only, with some absent. The table shows 90,000 to 140,000 clones, with roughly 87% occurring only once. The sequenced sample was peripheral blood mononuclear cells (PBMCs), obtained before the fourth cycle of nivolumab. The TCR comes from a human donor with classical Hodgkin lymphoma. This chain links TRBV28 with TRBJ1-1; TRBD1 aligns across 10 bases. CDR3 nucleotides: TGTGCCAGCAGGGGACAGGGGCCGGGAACTGAAGCTTTCTTT. The encoded protein is CASRGQGPGTEAFF.